This TCR beta chain emerged from a study of blood T cell repertoires in COVID-19 (TCRdb year 2020). About the investigation overall: Samples covering the acute and convalescent phases of COVID-19 were provided by collaborators in the United States, Italy and Spain. The material from the prospective study consisted of cDNA or gDNA derived from T cells, B-cell-depleted T cells, or PBMCs. Deeply sampled blood TCRbeta repertoires from subjects exposed to, actively infected with, or recovered from COVID-19 were included in the dataset. The repertoires were released in a freely available public database intended as a resource for research on the immune response to SARS-CoV-2. Samples were obtained from the ongoing ImmuneRACE study (first 160 participants) and from 1,254 subjects provided by 6 global collaborators. A de-identified subject ID, COVID-19 status, age in years and sex were almost always included in the sample metadata. Where available, HLA class I and class II types were taken from metadata supplied by the sample provider and were not determined by assay-based typing. General conclusions and limits of the study: The quantity of clinical and demographic metadata differed by source and by participant and was supplied without curation.

About this clone: Its antigen remains unidentified. Base qualities are not provided; no much larger clone lies one nucleotide away.

TCRbeta CDR3 regions were amplified from genomic DNA using the immunoSEQ Assay, a bias-controlled multiplex PCR. The source study handled its data this way. The number of nucleated cells in each sample was estimated from the amplification of reference gene primers within the assay. To quantify the absolute abundance of each unique TCRbeta CDR3 rearrangement, sequence reads were collapsed and filtered. For each sample, productive Simpson clonality was calculated as the square root of Simpson's diversity index over productive rearrangements. Drawn from immuneACCESS, this table holds only the in-frame rearrangements with V and J called that TCRdb kept. Clones are partly lost; checked studies trace under half to an unresolved V gene and leave the rest unexplained. That table furnishes V, J and clone size, whereas the DNA furnished D and trimming. The sample records some 310,000 clones, over 75% of which are singletons. 1% of the sample lies in the top ten.

Whole blood was collected in K2EDTA tubes by collaborating institutions according to the institutions' own protocols. For TCRbeta analysis, collaborators shipped samples in one of three forms: frozen whole blood, isolated PBMCs, or DNA extracted from either of those sample types. Trimming costs V 5 bases and J 1 base, and their ends lie 6 bases apart. The CDR3 sequence holds 12 residues, the cysteine and phenylalanine included. Kept here is only the CDR3 DNA, which spans 36 bases and is read in frame from base 1. The germline V gene gives CDR1 as SQVTM and CDR2 as ANQGSEA. The specimen sequenced was peripheral blood. This receptor was obtained from a man aged 50-60 years with active or convalescent COVID-19. The chain uses TRBV29-1 and TRBJ1-5; TRBD1 is a weak D gene call, 5 bases matching. The DNA reads as follows: TGCAGCGTTAAGGGGAGCAATCAGCCCCAGCATTTT. Its translation reads: CSVKGSNQPQHF.